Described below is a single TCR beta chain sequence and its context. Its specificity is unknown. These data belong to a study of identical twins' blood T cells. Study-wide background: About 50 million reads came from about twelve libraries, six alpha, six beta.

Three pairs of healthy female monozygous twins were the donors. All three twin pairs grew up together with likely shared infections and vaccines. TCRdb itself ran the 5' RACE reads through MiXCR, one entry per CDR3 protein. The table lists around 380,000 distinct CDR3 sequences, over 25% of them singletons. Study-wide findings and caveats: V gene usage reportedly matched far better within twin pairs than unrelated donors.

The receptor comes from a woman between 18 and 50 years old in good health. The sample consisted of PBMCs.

The CDR3 DNA sequence: TGTGCCAGCAGCCCCAACAAGCGAAGCAATGAGCAGTTCTTC. Translating gives CASSPNKRSNEQFF. V gene TRBV3-1 combines with J gene TRBJ2-1; D unresolved. Germline CDR1 LGHDT, CDR2 YNNKEL (reference sequence). V lost 4 bases, J lost 6 bases, and 13 bases lay in between. The CDR3 is 14 residues long.